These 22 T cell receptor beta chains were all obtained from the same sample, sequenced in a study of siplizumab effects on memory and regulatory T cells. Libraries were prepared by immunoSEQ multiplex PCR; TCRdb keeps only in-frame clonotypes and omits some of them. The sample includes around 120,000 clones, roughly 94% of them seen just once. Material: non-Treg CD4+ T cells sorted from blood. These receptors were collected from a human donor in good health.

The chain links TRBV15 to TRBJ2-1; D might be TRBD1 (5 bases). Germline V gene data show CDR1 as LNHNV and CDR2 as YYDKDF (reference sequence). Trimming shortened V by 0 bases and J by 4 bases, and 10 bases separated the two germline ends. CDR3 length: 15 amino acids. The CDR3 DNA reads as TGTGCCACCAGCAGAGAGCCAGGGCCATACAATGAGCAGTTCTTC. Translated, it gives CATSREPGPYNEQFF.

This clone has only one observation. CDR3 sequence reads: CASSLEGQDTEAFF. DNA for the CDR3: TGTGCCAGCAGCTTAGAGGGTCAGGACACTGAAGCTTTCTTT. The rearrangement links TRBV11-3 to TRBJ1-1; D ambiguous. The CDR3 is 14 amino acids. Trimming removed 0 bases from V and 3 bases from J, with 8 bases in between. The germline gives CDR1 SGHNT, CDR2 YENEEA.

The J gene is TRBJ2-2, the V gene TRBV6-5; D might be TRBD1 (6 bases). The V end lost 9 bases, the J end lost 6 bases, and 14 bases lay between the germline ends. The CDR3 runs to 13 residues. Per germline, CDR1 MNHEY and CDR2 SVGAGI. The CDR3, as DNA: TGTGCCAGTCACAGGGCTCGGGCCGGGGAGCTGTTTTTT. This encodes CASHRARAGELFF.

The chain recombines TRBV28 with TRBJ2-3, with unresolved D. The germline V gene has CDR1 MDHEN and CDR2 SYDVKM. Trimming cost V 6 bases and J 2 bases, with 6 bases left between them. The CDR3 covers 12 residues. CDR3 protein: CASRTFTDTQYF. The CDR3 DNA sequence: TGTGCCAGCAGGACATTCACAGATACGCAGTATTTT. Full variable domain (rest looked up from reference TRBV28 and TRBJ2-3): DVKVTQSSRYLVKRTGEKVFLECVQDMDHENMFWYRQDPGLGLRLIYFSYDVKMKEKGDIPEGYSVSREKKERFSLILESASTNQTSMYLCASRTFTDTQYFGPGTRLTVL.

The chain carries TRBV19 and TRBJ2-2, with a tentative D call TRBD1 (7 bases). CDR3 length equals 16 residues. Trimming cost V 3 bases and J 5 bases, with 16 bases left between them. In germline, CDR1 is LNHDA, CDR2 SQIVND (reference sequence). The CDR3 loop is CASSIGQGGRTGELFF. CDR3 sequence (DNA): TGTGCCAGTAGTATTGGTCAGGGGGGTAGGACCGGGGAGCTGTTTTTT. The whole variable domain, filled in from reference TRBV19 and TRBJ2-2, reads DGGITQSPKYLFRKEGQNVTLSCEQNLNHDAMYWYRQDPGQGLRLIYYSQIVNDFQKGDIAEGYSVSREKKESFPLTVTSAQKNPTAFYLCASSIGQGGRTGELFFGEGSRLTVL.

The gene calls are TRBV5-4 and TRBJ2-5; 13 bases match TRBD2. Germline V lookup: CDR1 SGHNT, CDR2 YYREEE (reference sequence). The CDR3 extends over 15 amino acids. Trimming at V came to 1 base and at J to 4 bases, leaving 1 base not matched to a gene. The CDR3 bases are TGTGCCAGCAGCTTGACTAGCGGGAGGGGAGAGACCCAGTACTTC. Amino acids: CASSLTSGRGETQYF.

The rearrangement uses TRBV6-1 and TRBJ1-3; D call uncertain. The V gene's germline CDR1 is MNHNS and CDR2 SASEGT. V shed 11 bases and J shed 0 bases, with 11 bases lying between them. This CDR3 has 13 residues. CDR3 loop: CASPRSSGNTIYF. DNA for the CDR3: TGTGCCTCTCCAAGGTCCTCTGGAAACACCATATATTTT.

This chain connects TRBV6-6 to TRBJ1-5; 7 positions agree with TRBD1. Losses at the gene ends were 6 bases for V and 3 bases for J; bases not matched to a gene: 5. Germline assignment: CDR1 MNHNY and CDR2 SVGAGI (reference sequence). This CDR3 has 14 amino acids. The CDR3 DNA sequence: TGTGCCAGCAGCCGGACAGGAAACAATCAGCCCCAGCATTTT. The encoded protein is CASSRTGNNQPQHF.

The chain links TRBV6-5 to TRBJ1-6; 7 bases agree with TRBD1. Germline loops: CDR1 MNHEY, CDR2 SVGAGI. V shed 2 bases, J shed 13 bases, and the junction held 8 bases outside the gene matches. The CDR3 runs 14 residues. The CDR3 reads CASSYGAGGRPLHF. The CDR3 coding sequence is TGTGCCAGCAGTTACGGGGCAGGGGGTCGCCCCCTCCACTTT.

The CDR3 DNA follows: TGTGCCAGCAGCTTAGTCGGACAGACGAATCAGCCCCAGCATTTT. As protein: CASSLVGQTNQPQHF. The chain carries TRBV7-8 and TRBJ1-5, with D perhaps matching TRBD1 (6 bases). Trimming removed 1 base from V and 4 bases from J, with 11 bases in between. The CDR3 extends over 15 amino acids. In germline, CDR1 is SGHVS, CDR2 FQNEAQ.

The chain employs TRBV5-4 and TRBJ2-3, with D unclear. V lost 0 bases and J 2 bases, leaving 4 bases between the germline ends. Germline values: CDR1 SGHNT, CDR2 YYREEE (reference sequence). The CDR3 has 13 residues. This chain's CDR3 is CASSLVDTDTQYF. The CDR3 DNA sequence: TGTGCCAGCAGCTTGGTCGACACAGATACGCAGTATTTT.

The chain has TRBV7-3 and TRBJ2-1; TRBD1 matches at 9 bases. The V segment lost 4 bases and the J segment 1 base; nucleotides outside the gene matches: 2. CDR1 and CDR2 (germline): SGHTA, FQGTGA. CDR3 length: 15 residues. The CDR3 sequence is CASSSDRGSYNEQFF. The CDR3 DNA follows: TGTGCCAGCAGCTCAGACAGGGGGTCCTACAATGAGCAGTTCTTC.

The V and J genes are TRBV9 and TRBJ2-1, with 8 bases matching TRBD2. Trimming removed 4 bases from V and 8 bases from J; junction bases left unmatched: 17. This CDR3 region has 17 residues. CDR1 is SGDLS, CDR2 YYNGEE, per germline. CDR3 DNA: TGTGCCAGCAGCCAGACTAGCGCCCTGGCAGGTGGGTATGAGCAGTTCTTC. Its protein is CASSQTSALAGGYEQFF.

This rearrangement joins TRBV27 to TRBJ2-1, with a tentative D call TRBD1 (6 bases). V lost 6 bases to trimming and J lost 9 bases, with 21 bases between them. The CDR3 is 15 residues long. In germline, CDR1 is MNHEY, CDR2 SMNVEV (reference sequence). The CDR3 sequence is CASRRGTVPEGEQFF. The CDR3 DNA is TGTGCCAGCAGGAGGGGGACGGTTCCCGAGGGTGAGCAGTTCTTC.

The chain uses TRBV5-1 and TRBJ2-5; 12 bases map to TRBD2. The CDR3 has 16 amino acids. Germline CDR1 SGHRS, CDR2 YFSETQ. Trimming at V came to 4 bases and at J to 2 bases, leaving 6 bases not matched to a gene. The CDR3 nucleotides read TGCGCCAGCAGCAGAGGGACTAGCGGGTCGCAAGAGACCCAGTACTTC. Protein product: CASSRGTSGSQETQYF. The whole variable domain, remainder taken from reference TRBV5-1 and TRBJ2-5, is KAGVTQTPRYLIKTRGQQVTLSCSPISGHRSVSWYQQTPGQGLQFLFEYFSETQRNKGNFPGRFSGRQFSNSRSEMNVSTLELGDSALYLCASSRGTSGSQETQYFGPGTRLLVL.

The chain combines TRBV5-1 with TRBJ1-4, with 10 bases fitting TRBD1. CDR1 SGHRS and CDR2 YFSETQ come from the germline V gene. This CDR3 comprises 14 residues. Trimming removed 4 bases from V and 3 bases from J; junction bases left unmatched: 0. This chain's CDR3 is CASSDRGPNEKLFF. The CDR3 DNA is TGCGCCAGCAGCGACAGGGGGCCTAATGAAAAACTGTTTTTT.

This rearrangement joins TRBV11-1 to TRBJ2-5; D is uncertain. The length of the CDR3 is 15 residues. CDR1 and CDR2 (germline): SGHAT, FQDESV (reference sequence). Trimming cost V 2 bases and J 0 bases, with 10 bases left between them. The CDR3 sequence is CASSLSPLNQETQYF. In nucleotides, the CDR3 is TGTGCCAGCAGCTTATCCCCACTGAACCAAGAGACCCAGTACTTC.

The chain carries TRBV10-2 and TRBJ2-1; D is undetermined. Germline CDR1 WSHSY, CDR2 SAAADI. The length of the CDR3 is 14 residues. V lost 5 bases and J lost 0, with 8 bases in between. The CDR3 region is CASSLDPSYNEQFF. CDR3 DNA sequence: TGCGCCAGCAGTCTGGATCCCTCCTACAATGAGCAGTTCTTC.

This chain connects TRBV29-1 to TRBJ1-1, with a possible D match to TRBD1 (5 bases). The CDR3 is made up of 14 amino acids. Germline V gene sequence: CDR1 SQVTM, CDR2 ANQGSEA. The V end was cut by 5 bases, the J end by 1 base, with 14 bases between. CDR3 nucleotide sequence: TGCAGCGTTTCCCGTGGGGGAACGAACACTGAAGCTTTCTTT. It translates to CSVSRGGTNTEAFF. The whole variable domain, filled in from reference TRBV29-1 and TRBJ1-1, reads SAVISQKPSRDICQRGTSLTIQCQVDSQVTMMFWYRQQPGQSLTLIATANQGSEATYESGFVIDKFPISRPNLTFSTLTVSNMSPEDSSIYLCSVSRGGTNTEAFFGQGTRLTVV.

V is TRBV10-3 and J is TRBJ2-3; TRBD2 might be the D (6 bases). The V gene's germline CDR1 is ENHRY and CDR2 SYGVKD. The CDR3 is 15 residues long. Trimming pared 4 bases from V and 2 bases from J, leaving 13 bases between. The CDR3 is CAISGPGDSTDTQYF. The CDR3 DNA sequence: TGTGCCATCAGTGGTCCCGGGGACTCCACAGATACGCAGTATTTT.

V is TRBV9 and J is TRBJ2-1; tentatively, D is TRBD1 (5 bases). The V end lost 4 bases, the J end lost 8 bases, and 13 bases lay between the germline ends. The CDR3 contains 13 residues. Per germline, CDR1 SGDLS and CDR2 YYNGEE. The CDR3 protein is CASSPPGSHEQFF. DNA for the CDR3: TGTGCCAGCAGCCCCCCAGGGTCCCATGAGCAGTTCTTC.

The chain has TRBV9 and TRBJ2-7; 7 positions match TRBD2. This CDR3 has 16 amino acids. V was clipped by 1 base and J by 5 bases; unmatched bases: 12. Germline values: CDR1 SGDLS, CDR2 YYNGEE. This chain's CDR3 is CASSVSPLGGVHEQYF. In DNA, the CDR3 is TGTGCCAGCAGCGTAAGCCCCTTGGGGGGGGTCCACGAGCAGTACTTC.